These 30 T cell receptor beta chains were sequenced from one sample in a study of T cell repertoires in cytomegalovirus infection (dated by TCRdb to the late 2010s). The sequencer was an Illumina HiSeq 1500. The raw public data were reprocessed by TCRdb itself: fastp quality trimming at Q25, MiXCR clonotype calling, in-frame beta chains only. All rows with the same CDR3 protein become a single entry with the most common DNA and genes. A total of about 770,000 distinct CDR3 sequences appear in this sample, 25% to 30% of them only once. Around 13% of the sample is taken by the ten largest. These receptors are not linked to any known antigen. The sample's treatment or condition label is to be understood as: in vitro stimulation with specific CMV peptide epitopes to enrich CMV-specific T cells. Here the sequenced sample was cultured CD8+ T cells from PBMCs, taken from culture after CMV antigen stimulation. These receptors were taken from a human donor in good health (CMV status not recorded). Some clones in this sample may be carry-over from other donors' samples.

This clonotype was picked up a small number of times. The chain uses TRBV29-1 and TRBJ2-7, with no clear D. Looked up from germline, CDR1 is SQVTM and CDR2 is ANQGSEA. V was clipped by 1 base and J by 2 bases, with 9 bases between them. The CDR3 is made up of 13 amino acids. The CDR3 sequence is CSVEVDGPYEQYF. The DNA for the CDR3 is TGCAGCGTTGAAGTGGACGGGCCCTACGAGCAGTACTTC.

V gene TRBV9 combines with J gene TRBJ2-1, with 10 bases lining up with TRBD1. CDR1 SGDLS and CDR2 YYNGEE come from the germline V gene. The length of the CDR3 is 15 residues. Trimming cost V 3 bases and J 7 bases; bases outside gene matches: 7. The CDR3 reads CASSAGTGAGNEQFF. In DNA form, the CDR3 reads TGTGCCAGCAGCGCCGGGACAGGGGCTGGGAATGAGCAGTTCTTC.

Here the CDR3 DNA reads TGTGCCAGCAGTGCTCAGGAAACCAACTATGGCTACACCTTC. It translates to CASSAQETNYGYTF. The chain links TRBV27 to TRBJ1-2; D is unresolved. There are 14 residues in the CDR3. The V gene lost 5 bases and the J gene lost 2 bases, with 12 bases spanning the gap. CDR1 is MNHEY, CDR2 SMNVEV, per germline (reference sequence).

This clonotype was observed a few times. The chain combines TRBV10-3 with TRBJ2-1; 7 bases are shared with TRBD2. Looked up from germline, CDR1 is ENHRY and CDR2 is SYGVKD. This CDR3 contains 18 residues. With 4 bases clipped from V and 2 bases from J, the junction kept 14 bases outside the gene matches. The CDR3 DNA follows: TGTGCCATCAGTGGTCCGCCCGGGACTACTCGTGCCTACAATGAGCAGTTCTTC. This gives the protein CAISGPPGTTRAYNEQFF.

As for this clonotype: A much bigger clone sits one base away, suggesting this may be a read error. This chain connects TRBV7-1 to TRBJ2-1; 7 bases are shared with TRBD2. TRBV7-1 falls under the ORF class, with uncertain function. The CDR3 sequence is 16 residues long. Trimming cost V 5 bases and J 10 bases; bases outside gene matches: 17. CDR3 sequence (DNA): TGTGCCAGCAGCCCCACGGGGGGACGCGTCCCGGGGGAGCAGTTCTTC. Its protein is CASSPTGGRVPGEQFF.

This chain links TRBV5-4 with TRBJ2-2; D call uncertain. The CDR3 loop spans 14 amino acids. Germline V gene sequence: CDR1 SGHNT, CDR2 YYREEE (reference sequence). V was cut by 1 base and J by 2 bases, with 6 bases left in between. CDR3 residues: CASSLNYNTGELFF. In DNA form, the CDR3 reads TGTGCCAGCAGCTTGAACTATAACACCGGGGAGCTGTTTTTT.

CDR3 residues: CASSQPVGDGYQPQHF. In nucleotides, the CDR3 is TGCGCCAGCAGCCAGCCGGTCGGAGATGGGTATCAGCCCCAGCATTTT. The rearrangement uses TRBV4-1 and TRBJ1-5; no clear D. The CDR3 has 16 amino acids. Germline V gene data show CDR1 as MGHRA and CDR2 as YSYEKL. Trimming stripped 3 bases from V and 5 bases from J, with 17 bases between.

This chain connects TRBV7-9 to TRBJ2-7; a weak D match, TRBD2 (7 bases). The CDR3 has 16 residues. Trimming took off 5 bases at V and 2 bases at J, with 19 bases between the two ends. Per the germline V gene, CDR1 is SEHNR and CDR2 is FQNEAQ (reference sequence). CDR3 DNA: TGTGCCAGCAGCCCACCCGGGGGCGGGGGTACCTACGAGCAGTACTTC. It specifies CASSPPGGGGTYEQYF.

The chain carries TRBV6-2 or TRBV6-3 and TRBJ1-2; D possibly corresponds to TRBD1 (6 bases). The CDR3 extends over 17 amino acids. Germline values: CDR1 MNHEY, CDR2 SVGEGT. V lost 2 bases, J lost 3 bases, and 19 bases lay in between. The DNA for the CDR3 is TGTGCCAGCAGTTACCTTTCGGACCTGGGGGCCGACTATGGCTACACCTTC. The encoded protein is CASSYLSDLGADYGYTF.

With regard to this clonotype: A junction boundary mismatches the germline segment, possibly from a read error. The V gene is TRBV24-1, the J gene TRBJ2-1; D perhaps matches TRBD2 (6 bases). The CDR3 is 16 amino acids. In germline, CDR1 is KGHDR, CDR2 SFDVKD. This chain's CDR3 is CATNDFGGSSYNEQFF. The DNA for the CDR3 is TGTGCCACCAATGATTTCGGGGGAAGCTCCTACAATGAGCAGTTCTTC.

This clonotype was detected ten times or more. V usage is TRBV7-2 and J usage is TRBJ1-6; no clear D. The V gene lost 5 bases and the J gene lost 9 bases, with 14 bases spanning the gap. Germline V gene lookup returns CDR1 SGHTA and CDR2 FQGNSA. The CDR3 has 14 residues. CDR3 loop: CASSLRPSSSPLHF. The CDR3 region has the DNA TGTGCCAGCAGCCTGCGACCGTCGAGTTCACCCCTCCACTTT. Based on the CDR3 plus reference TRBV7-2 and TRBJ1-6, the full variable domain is GAGVSQSPSNKVTEKGKDVELRCDPISGHTALYWYRQSLGQGLEFLIYFQGNSAPDKSGLPSDRFSAERTGGSVSTLTIQRTQQEDSAVYLCASSLRPSSSPLHFGNGTRLTVT.

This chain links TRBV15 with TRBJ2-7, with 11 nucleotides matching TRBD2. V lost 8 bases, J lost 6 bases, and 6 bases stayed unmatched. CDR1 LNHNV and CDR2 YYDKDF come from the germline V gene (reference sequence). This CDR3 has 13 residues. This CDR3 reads CATAHGTSGEQYF. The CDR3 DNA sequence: TGTGCCACCGCCCACGGGACTAGCGGCGAGCAGTACTTC.

CDR3 residues: CSAIQQVSNQPQHF. In DNA, the CDR3 is TGCAGTGCCATACAGCAAGTTAGCAATCAGCCCCAGCATTTT. The chain has TRBV20-1 and TRBJ1-5; no definite D call. Trimming took off 6 bases at V and 0 bases at J, with 12 bases between the two ends. The CDR3 loop spans 14 amino acids. Germline loops: CDR1 DFQATT, CDR2 SNEGSKA (reference sequence).

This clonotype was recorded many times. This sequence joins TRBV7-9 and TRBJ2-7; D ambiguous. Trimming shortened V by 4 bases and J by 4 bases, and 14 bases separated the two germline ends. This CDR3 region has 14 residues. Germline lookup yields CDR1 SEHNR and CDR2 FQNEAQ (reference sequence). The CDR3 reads CASSSWTPGYEQYF. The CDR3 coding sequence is TGTGCCAGCAGCTCCTGGACCCCCGGATACGAGCAGTACTTC.

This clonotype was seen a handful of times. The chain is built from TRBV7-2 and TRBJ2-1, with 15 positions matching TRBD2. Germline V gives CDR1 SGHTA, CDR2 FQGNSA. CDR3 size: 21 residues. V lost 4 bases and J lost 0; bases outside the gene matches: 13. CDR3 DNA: TGTGCCAGCAGCTCGAGGGGGACTAGCGGGGGGCCTGATAACTCCTACAATGAGCAGTTCTTC. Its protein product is CASSSRGTSGGPDNSYNEQFF.

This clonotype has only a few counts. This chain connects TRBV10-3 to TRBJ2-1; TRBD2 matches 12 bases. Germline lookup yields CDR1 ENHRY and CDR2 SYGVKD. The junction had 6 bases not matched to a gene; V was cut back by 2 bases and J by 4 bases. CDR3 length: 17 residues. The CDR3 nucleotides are TGTGCCATCAGTGAGCTAAGGACTAGCGGGGTATACAATGAGCAGTTCTTC. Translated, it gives CAISELRTSGVYNEQFF.

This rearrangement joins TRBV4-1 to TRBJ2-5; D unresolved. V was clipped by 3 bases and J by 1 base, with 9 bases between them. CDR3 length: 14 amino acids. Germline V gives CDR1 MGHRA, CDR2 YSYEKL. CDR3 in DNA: TGCGCCAGCAGCCATATAGGATTCCAAGAGACCCAGTACTTC. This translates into CASSHIGFQETQYF.

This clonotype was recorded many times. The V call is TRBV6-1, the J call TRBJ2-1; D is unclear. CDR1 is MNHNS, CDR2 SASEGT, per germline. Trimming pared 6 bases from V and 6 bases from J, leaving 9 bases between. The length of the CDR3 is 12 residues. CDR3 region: CASRPTSNEQFF. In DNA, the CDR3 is TGTGCCAGCAGACCGACCTCCAATGAGCAGTTCTTC.

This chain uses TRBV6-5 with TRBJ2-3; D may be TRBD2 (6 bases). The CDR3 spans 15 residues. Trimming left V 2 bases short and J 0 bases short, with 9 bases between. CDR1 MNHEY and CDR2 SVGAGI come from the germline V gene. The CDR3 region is CASSYVGGSTDTQYF. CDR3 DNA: TGTGCCAGCAGTTACGTGGGGGGTAGCACAGATACGCAGTATTTT.

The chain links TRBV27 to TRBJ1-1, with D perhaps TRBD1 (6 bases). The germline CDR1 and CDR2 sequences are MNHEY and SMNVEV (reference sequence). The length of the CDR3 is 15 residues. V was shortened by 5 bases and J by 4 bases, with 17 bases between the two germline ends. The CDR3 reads CASSNTRTGATEAFF. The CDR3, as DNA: TGTGCCAGCAGTAATACCAGGACGGGGGCCACTGAAGCTTTCTTT.

In DNA form, the CDR3 reads TGTGCCAGCAGTTTGGGATCCAGCGGAACCTACGAGCAGTACTTC. Protein product: CASSLGSSGTYEQYF. J is TRBJ2-7 and V is TRBV27; perhaps TRBD2 as D (5 bases). The CDR3 spans 15 residues. Germline V gene lookup returns CDR1 MNHEY and CDR2 SMNVEV (reference sequence). The V and J ends lost 3 bases and 2 bases respectively, with 14 bases between them.

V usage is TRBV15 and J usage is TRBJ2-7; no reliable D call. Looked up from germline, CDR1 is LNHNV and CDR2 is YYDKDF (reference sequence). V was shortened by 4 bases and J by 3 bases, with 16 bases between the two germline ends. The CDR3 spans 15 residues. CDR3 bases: TGTGCCACCAGCATCGGGCCGGGCAGCCACTACGAGCAGTACGTC. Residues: CATSIGPGSHYEQYV.

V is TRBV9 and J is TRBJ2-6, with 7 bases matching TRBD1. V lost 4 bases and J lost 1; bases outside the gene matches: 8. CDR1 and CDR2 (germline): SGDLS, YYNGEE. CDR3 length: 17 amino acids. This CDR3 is CASSTRDRRSGANVLTF. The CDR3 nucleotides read TGTGCCAGCAGCACACGGGACAGAAGATCTGGGGCCAACGTCCTGACTTTC.

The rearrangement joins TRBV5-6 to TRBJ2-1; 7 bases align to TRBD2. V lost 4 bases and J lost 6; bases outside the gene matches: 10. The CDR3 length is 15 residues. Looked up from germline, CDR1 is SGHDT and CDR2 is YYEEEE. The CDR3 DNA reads TGTGCCAGCAGCGGCGGACTAGACCCACCCAATGAGCAGTTCTTC. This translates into CASSGGLDPPNEQFF. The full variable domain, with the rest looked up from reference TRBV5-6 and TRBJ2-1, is DAGVTQSPTHLIKTRGQQVTLRCSPKSGHDTVSWYQQALGQGPQFIFQYYEEEERQRGNFPDRFSGHQFPNYSSELNVNALLLGDSALYLCASSGGLDPPNEQFFGPGTRLTVL.

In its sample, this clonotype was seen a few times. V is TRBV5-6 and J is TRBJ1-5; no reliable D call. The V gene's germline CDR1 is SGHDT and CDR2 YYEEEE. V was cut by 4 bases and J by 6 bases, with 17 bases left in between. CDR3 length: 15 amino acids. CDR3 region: CASSLGGGSRQPQHF. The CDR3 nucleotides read TGTGCCAGCAGCCTGGGCGGAGGGTCTCGTCAGCCCCAGCATTTT.

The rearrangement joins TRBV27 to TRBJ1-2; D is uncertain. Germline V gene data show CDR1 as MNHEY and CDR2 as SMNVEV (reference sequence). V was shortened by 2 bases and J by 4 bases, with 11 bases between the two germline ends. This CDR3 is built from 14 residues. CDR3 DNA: TGTGCCAGCAGTTTAGACCAGTCCTTCTATGGCTACACCTTC. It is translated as CASSLDQSFYGYTF.

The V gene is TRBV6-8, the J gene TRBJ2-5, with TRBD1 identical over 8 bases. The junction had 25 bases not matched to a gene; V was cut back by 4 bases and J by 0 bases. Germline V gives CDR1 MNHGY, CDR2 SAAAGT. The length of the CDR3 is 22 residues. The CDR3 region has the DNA TGTGCCAGCAGTTGGACCGGGACAGGTGCAATTCTCGGTGGCCCCCACCAAGAGACCCAGTACTTC. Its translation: CASSWTGTGAILGGPHQETQYF.

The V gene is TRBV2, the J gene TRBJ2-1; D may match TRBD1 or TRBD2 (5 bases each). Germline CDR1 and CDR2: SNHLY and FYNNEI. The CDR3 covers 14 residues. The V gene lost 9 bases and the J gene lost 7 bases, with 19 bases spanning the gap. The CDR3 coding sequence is TGTGCCAGGCCTGGTGAGGGGTCCCGGAATGAGCAGTTCTTC. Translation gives CARPGEGSRNEQFF.

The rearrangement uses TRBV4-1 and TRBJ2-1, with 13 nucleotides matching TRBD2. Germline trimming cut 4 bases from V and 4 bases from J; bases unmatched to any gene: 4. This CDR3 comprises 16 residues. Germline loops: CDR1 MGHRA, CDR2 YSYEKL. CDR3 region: CASSPLTSGGYNEQFF. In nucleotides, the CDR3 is TGCGCCAGCAGCCCTTTGACTAGCGGGGGGTACAATGAGCAGTTCTTC.

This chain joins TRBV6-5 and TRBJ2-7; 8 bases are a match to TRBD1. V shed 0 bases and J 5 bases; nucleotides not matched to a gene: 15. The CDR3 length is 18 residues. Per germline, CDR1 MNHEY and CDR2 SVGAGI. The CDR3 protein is CASSYSSGGVRVDHEQYF. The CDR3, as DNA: TGTGCCAGCAGTTACTCGTCAGGGGGCGTCCGCGTAGACCACGAGCAGTACTTC.